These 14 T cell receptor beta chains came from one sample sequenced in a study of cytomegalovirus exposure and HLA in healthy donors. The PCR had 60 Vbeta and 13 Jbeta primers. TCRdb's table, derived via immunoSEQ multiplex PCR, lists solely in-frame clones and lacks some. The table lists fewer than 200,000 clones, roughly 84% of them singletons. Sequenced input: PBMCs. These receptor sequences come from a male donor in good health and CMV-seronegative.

The CDR3, as DNA: TGTGCCAGTACCCCCCGCGGGAGTGCAGATACGCAGTATTTT. This codes for CASTPRGSADTQYF. The chain employs TRBV19 and TRBJ2-3; 7 bases are a match to TRBD2. CDR3 length: 14 residues. Germline loops: CDR1 LNHDA, CDR2 SQIVND (reference sequence). V shed 7 bases and J 4 bases; nucleotides not matched to a gene: 8.

In DNA form, the CDR3 reads TGTGCCAGCTCACCGAGCGGACGCTACGAGCAGTACTTC. This encodes CASSPSGRYEQYF. This chain connects TRBV18 to TRBJ2-7; D might be TRBD2 (5 bases). V was pared by 3 bases and J by 3 bases, with 9 bases between. Per germline, CDR1 KGHSH and CDR2 LQKENI. The CDR3 covers 13 residues.

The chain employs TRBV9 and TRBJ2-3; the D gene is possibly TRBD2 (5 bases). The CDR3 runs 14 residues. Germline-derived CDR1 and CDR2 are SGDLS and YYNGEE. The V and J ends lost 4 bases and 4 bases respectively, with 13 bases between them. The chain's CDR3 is CASSRRTGSDTQYF. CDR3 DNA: TGTGCCAGCAGCAGGCGGACGGGGTCAGATACGCAGTATTTT.

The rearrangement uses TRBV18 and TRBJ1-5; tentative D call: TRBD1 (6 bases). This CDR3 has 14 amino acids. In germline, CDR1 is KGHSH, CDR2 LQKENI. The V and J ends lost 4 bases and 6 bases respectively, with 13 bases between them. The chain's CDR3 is CASSQQGEFQPQHF. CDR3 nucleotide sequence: TGTGCCAGCTCACAACAGGGTGAATTTCAGCCCCAGCATTTT. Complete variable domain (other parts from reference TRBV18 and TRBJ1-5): NAGVMQNPRHLVRRRGQEARLRCSPMKGHSHVYWYRQLPEEGLKFMVYLQKENIIDESGMPKERFSAEFPKEGPSILRIQQVVRGDSAAYFCASSQQGEFQPQHFGDGTRLSIL.

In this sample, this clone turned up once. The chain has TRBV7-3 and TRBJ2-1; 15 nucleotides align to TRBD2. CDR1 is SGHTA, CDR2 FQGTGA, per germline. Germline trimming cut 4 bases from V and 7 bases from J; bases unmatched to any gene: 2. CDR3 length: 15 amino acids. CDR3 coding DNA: TGTGCCAGCAGCTACGGACTAGCGGGAGGGAATGAGCAGTTCTTC. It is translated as CASSYGLAGGNEQFF.

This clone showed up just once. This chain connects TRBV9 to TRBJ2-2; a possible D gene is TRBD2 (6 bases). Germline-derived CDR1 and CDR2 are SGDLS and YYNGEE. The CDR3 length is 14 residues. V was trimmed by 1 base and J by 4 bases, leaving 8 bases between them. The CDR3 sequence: CASSVQEGTGELFF. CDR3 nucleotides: TGTGCCAGCAGCGTACAGGAGGGCACCGGGGAGCTGTTTTTT.

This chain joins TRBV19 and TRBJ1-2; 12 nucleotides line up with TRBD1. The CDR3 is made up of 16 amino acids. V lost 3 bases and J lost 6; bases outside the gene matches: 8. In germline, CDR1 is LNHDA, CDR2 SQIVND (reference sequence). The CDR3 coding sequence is TGTGCCAGTAGTATGCTTCTGGGACAGGGGGCGGATGGCTACACCTTC. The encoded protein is CASSMLLGQGADGYTF.

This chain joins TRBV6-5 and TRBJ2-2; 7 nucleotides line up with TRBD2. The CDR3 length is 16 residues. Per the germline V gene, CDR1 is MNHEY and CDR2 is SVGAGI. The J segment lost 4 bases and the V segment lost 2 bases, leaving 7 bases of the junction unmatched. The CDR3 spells CASSYGAGVGTGELFF. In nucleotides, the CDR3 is TGTGCCAGCAGTTACGGCGCGGGAGTTGGCACCGGGGAGCTGTTTTTT.

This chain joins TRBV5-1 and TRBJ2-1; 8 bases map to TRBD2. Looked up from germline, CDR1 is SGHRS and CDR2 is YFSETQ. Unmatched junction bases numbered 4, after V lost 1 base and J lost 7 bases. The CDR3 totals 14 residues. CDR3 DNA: TGCGCCAGCAGCTTGCGGGAGGGGAGGAATGAGCAGTTCTTC. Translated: CASSLREGRNEQFF.

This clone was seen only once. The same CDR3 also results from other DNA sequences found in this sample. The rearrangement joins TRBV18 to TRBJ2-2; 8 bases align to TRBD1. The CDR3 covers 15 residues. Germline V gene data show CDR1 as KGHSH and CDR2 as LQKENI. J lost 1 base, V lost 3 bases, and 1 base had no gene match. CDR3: CASSPGTGNTGELFF. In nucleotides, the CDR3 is TGTGCCAGCTCACCCGGGACAGGGAACACCGGGGAGCTGTTTTTT.

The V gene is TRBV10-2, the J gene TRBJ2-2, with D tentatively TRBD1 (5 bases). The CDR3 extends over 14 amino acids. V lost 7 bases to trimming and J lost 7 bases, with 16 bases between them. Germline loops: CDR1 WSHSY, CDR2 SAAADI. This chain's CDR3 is CASIETVSGGELFF. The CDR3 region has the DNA TGCGCCAGCATAGAGACAGTGTCCGGCGGGGAGCTGTTTTTT.

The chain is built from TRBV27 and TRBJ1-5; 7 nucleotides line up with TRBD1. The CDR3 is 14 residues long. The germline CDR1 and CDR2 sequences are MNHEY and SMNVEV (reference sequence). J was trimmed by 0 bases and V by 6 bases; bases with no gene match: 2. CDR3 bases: TGTGCCAGCAGGACAGGGCATAGCAATCAGCCCCAGCATTTT. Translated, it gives CASRTGHSNQPQHF.

The CDR3 spells CASSRLAGDYNEQFF. The DNA for the CDR3 is TGTGCCAGCAGCCGATTAGCGGGGGACTACAATGAGCAGTTCTTC. The chain carries TRBV14 and TRBJ2-1; TRBD2 agrees at 9 bases. Germline CDR1 is SGHDN and CDR2 is FVKESK. The V gene end was trimmed by 4 bases and the J gene end by 3 bases; junction bases not matched to a gene: 4. The CDR3 runs 15 residues.

The CDR3 nucleotides are TGTGCCAGCAGCCCCGGACATACAACCGGGGAGCTGTTTTTT. It specifies CASSPGHTTGELFF. This chain uses TRBV7-2 with TRBJ2-2; a weak D match, TRBD1 (5 bases). The length of the CDR3 is 14 residues. Germline lookup yields CDR1 SGHTA and CDR2 FQGNSA. V was pared by 5 bases and J by 5 bases, with 12 bases between.